This TCR beta chain was recovered during a study of T-cell memory formation after mild COVID-19. The CDR3 sequence is 16 residues long. Between the trimmed V and J ends, which lost 10 bases and 4 bases, there was a span of 22 bases. Per germline, CDR1 ENHRY and CDR2 SYGVKD. Each CDR3 protein is one row after TCRdb ran MiXCR on the 5' RACE reads. In the table there are approximately 400,000 distinct CDR3 sequences, approximately 25% of which are singletons. The rearrangement links TRBV10-3 to TRBJ2-2; D uncertain. The source is an adult woman who had mild COVID-19 (a few samples of this study predate the infection). Cell type and time point are not known. Sequenced input: PBMCs or a T cell subset sorted from them (not recorded which). CDR3 sequence reads: CATSLDRLSSTGELFF. The CDR3 region has the DNA TGTGCCACCTCCCTTGATAGGTTAAGTAGCACCGGGGAGCTGTTTTTT.